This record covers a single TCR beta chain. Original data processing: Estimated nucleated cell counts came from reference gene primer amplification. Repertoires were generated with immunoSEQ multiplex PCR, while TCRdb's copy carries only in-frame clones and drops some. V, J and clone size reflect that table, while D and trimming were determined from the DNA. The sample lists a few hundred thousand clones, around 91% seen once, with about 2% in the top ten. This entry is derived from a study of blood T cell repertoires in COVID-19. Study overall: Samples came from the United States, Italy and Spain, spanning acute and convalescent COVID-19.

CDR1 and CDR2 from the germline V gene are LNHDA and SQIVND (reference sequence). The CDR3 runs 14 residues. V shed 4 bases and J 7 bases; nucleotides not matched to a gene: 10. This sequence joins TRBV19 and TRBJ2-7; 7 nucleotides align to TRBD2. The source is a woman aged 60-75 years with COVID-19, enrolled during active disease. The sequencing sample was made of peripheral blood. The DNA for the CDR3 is TGTGCCAGTAGTAGGGGAGGGGCCCCGGGAGAGCAGTACTTC. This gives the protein CASSRGGAPGEQYF.